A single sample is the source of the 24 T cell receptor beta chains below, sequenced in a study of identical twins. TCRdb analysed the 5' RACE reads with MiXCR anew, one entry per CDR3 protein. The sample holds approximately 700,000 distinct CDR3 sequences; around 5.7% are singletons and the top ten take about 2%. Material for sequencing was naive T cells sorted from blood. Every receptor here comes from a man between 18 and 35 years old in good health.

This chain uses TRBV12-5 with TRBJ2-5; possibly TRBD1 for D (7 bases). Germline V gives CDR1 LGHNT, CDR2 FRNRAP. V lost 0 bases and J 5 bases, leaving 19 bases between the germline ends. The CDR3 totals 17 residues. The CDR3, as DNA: TGTGCTAGTGGTTTGGTACGGGGGACAGTCTTCGGGGAGACCCAGTACTTC. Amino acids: CASGLVRGTVFGETQYF.

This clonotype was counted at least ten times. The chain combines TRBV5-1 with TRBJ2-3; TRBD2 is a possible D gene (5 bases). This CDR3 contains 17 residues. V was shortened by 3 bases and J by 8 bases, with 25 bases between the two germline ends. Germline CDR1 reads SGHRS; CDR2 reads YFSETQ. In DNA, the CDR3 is TGCGCCAGCAGCTCCTCAAACGCCGGACTGGATCACGTTACGCAGTATTTT. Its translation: CASSSSNAGLDHVTQYF.

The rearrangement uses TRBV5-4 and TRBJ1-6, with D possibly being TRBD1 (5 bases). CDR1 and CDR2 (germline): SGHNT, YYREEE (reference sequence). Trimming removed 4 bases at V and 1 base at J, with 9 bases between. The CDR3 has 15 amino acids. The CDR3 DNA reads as TGTGCCAGCAGCCGCAGGGAGTCCTATAATTCACCCCTCCACTTT. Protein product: CASSRRESYNSPLHF.

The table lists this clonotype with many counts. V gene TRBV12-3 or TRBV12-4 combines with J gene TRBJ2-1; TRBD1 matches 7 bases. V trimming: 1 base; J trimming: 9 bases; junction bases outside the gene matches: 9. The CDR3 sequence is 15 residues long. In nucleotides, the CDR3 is TGTGCCAGCAGTTTAGAGAGGGGGCGGTCGAGTGAGCAGTTCTTC. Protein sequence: CASSLERGRSSEQFF.

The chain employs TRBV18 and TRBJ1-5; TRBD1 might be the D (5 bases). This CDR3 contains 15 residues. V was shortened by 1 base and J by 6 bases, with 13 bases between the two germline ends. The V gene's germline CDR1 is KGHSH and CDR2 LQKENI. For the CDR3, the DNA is TGTGCCAGCTCACCACGGGGGGTCGAAGGTCAGCCCCAGCATTTT. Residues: CASSPRGVEGQPQHF.

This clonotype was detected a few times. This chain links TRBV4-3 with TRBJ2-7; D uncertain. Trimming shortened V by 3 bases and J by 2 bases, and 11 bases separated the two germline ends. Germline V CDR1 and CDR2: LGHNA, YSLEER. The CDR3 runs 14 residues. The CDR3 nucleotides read TGCGCCAGCAGCCATAAGGACGGAGCCTACGAGCAGTACTTC. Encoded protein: CASSHKDGAYEQYF.

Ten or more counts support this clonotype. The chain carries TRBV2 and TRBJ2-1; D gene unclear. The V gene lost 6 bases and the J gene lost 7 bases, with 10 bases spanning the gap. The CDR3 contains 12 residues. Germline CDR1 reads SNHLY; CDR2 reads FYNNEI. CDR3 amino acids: CASRRLVNEQFF. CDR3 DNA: TGTGCCAGCAGACGCCTGGTGAATGAGCAGTTCTTC.

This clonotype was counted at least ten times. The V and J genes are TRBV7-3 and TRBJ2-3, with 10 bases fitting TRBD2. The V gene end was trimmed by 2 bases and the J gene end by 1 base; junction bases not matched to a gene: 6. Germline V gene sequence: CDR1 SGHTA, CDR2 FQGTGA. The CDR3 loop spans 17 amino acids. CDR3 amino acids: CASSLPLAGEGTDTQYF. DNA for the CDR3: TGTGCCAGCAGCTTACCCCTAGCGGGAGAGGGCACAGATACGCAGTATTTT.

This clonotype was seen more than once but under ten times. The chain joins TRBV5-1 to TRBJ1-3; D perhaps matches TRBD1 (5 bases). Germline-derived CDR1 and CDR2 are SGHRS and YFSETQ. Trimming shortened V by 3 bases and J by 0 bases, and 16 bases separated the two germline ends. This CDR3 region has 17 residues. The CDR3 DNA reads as TGCGCCAGCAGCTCACATACAGGATCTAGCTCTGGAAACACCATATATTTT. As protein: CASSSHTGSSSGNTIYF.

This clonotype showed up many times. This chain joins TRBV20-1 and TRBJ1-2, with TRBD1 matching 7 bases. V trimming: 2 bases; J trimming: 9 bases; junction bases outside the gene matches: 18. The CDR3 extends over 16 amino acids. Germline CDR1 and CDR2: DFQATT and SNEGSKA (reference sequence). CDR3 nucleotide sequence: TGCAGTGCTAGATCCAACCCGGACAGGAGTTTAAGGCGCTACACCTTC. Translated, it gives CSARSNPDRSLRRYTF.

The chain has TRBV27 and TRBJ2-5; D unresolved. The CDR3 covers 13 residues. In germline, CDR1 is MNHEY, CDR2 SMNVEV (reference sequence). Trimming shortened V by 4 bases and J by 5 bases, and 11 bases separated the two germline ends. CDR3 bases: TGTGCCAGCAGTTCCAGGAAGTCCGAGACCCAGTACTTC. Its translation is CASSSRKSETQYF.

CDR3 bases: TGTGCCAGCAAGCGGGAGTACTTC. Residues: CASKREYF. This rearrangement joins TRBV3-1 to TRBJ2-7; TRBD2 is a possible D gene (6 bases). This CDR3 comprises 8 residues. The V and J ends lost 7 bases and 11 bases respectively, with 6 bases between them. Germline CDR1 is LGHDT and CDR2 is YNNKEL (reference sequence).

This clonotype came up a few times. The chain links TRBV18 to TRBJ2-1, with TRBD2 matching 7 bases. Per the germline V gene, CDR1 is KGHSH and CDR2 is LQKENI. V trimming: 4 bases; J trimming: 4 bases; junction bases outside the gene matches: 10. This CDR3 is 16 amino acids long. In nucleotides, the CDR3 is TGTGCCAGCTCACTTACTAGCGCCGGGGGTTACAATGAGCAGTTCTTC. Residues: CASSLTSAGGYNEQFF.

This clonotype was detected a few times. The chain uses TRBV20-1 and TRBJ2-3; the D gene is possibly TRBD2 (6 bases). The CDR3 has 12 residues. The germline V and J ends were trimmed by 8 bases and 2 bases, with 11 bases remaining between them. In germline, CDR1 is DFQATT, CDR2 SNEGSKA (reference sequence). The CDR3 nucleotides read TGCAGTTTCTTAGCGGACACAGATACGCAGTATTTT. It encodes CSFLADTDTQYF.

CDR3 residues: CASSRQGVFAEAFF. CDR3 nucleotides: TGTGCCAGCAGTCGTCAGGGGGTCTTTGCTGAAGCTTTCTTT. This rearrangement joins TRBV28 to TRBJ1-1, with 7 bases lining up with TRBD1. The germline V gene encodes CDR1 MDHEN and CDR2 SYDVKM. The CDR3 is 14 amino acids. With 5 bases clipped from V and 6 bases from J, the junction kept 9 bases outside the gene matches.

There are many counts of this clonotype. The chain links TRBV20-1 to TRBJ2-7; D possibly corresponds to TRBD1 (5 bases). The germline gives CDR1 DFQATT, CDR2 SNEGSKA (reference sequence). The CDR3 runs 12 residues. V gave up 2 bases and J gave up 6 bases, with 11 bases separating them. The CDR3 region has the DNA TGCAGTGCTAGACTAGGACAAAGCGAGCAGTACTTC. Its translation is CSARLGQSEQYF.

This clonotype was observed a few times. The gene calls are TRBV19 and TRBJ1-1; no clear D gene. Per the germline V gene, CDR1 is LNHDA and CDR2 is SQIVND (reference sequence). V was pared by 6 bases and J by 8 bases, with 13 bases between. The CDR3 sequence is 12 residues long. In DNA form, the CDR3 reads TGTGCCAGTAGCACCAACCGGGGAGAAGCTTTCTTT. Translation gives CASSTNRGEAFF.

The CDR3 nucleotides are TGTGCCAGCGGTGCCGATCGCAGCTTGAACACTGAAGCTTTCTTT. It yields the protein CASGADRSLNTEAFF. This chain connects TRBV2 to TRBJ1-1, with D unclear. Trimming stripped 8 bases from V and 0 bases from J, with 16 bases between. CDR1 is SNHLY, CDR2 FYNNEI, per germline. The CDR3 sequence is 15 residues long.

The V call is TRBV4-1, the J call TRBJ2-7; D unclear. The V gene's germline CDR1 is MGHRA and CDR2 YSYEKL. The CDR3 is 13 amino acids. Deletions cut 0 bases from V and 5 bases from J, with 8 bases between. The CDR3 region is CASSQEVGNEQYV. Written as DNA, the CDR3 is TGCGCCAGCAGCCAAGAGGTAGGGAACGAGCAGTACGTC.

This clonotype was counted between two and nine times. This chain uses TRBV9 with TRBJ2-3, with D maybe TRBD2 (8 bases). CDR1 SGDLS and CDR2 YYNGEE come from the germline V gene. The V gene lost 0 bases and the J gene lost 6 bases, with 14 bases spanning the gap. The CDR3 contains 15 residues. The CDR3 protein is CASSVAGGGADTQYF. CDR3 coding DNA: TGTGCCAGCAGCGTAGCGGGAGGGGGCGCGGATACGCAGTATTTT.

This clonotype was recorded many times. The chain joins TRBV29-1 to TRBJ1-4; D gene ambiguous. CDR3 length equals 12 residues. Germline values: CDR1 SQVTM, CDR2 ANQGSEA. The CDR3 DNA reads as TGCAGTGGTGGGGATTCCAATGAAAAACTGTTTTTT. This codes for CSGGDSNEKLFF.

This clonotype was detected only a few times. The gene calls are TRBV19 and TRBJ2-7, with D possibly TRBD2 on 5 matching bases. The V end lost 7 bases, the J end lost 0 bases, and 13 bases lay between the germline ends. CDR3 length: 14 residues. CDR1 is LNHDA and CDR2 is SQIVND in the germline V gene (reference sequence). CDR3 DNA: TGTGCCAGTAATGATAGCGTAAGCTCCTACGAGCAGTACGTC. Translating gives CASNDSVSSYEQYV.

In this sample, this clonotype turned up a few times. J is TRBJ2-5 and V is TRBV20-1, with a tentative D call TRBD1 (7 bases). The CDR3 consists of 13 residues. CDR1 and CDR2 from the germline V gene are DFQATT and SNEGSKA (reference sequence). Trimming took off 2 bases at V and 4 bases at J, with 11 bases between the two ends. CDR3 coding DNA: TGCAGTGCTAGACGCAGGGGGGTAGAGACCCAGTACTTC. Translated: CSARRRGVETQYF.

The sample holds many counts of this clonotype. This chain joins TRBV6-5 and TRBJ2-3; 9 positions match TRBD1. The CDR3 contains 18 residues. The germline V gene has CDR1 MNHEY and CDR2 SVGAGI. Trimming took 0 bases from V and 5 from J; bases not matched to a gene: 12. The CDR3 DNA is TGTGCCAGCAGTTACTCGCCTCCCGGGACAGGGATGGAAGATACGCAGTATTTT. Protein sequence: CASSYSPPGTGMEDTQYF.